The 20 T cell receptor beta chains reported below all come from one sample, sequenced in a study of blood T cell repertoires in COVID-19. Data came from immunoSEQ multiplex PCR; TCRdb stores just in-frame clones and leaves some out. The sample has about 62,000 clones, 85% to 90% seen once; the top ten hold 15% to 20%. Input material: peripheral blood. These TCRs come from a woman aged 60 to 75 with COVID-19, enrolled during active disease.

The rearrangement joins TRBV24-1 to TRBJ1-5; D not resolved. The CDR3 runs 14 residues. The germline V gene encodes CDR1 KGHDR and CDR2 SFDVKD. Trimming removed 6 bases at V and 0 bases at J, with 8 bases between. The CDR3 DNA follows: TGTGCCACCAGTCCCCCAGATAGCAATCAGCCCCAGCATTTT. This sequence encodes CATSPPDSNQPQHF.

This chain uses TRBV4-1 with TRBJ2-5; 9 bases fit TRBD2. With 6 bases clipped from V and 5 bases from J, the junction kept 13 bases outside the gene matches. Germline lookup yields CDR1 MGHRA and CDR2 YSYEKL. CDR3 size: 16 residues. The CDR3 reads CASRPRASSGEETQYF. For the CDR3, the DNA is TGCGCCAGCAGGCCAAGGGCTTCTAGCGGGGAGGAGACCCAGTACTTC.

The CDR3 region has the DNA TGTGCCAGCAGTTCCAACGGGGGCTATGGCTACACCTTC. Its translation is CASSSNGGYGYTF. The chain couples TRBV11-2 to TRBJ1-2; possibly TRBD1 for D (5 bases). The CDR3 is 13 amino acids. With 6 bases removed from V and 4 bases from J, the gap between germline ends came to 12 bases. Germline CDR1 reads SGHAT; CDR2 reads FQNNGV. The entire variable domain, with the rest obtained from reference TRBV11-2 and TRBJ1-2, is as follows: EAGVAQSPRYKIIEKRQSVAFWCNPISGHATLYWYQQILGQGPKLLIQFQNNGVVDDSQLPKDRFSAERLKGVDSTLKIQPAKLEDSAVYLCASSSNGGYGYTFGSGTRLTVV.

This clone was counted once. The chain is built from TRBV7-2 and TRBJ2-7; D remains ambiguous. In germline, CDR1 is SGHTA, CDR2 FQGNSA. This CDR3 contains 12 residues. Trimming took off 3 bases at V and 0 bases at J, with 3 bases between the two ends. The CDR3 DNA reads TGTGCCAGCAGCTTCAGCTCCTACGAGCAGTACTTC. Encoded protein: CASSFSSYEQYF.

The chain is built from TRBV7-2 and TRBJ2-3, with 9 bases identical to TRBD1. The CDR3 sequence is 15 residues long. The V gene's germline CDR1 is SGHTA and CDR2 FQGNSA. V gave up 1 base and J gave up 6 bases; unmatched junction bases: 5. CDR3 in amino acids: CASSLGGTGLDTQYF. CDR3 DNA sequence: TGTGCCAGCAGCTTAGGTGGGACAGGGCTTGATACGCAGTATTTT.

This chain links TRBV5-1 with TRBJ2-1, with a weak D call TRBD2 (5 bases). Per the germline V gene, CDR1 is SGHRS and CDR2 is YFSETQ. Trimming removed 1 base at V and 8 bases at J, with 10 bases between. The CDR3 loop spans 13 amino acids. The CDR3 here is CASSLSGVDEQFF. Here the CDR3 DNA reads TGCGCCAGCAGCTTGTCCGGGGTGGATGAGCAGTTCTTC.

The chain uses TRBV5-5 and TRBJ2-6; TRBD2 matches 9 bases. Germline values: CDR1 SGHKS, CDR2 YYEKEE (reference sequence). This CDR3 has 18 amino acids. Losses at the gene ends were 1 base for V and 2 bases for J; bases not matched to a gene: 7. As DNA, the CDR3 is TGTGCCAGCAGCTTGAATAGCGGGAGCCCCCCTGGGGCCAACGTCCTGACTTTC. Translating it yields CASSLNSGSPPGANVLTF.

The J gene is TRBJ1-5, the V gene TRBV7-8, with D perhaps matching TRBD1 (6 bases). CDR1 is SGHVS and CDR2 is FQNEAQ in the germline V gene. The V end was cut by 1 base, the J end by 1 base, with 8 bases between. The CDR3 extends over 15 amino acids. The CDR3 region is CASSLGGGSNQPQHF. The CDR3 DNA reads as TGTGCCAGCAGCTTAGGCGGGGGCAGCAATCAGCCCCAGCATTTT.

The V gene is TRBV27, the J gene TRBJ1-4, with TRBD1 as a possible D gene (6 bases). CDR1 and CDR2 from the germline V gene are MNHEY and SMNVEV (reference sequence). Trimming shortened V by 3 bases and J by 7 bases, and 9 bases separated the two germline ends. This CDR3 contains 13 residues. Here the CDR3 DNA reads TGTGCCAGCAGTTTCAGGGGTAGTGAAAAACTGTTTTTT. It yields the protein CASSFRGSEKLFF.

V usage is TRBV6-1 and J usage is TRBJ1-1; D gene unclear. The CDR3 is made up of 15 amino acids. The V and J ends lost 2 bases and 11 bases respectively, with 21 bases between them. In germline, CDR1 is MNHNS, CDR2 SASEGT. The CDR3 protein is CASSEIRRGSLGAFF. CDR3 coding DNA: TGTGCCAGCAGTGAAATAAGACGGGGTTCCTTGGGCGCTTTCTTT.

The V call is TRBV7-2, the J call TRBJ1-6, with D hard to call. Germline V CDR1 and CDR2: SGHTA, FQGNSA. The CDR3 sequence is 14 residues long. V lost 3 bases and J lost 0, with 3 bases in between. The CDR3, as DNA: TGTGCCAGCAGCTTCAGCTCCTATAATTCACCCCTCCACTTT. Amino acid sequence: CASSFSSYNSPLHF.

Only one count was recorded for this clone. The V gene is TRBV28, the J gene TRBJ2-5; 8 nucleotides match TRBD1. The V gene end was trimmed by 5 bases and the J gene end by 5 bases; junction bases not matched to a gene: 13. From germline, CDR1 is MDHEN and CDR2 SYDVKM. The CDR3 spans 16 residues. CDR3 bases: TGTGCCAGCAGTCCGAATGGCAGGGGGCTTAGGGAGACCCAGTACTTC. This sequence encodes CASSPNGRGLRETQYF. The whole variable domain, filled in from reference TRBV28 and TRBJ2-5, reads DVKVTQSSRYLVKRTGEKVFLECVQDMDHENMFWYRQDPGLGLRLIYFSYDVKMKEKGDIPEGYSVSREKKERFSLILESASTNQTSMYLCASSPNGRGLRETQYFGPGTRLLVL.

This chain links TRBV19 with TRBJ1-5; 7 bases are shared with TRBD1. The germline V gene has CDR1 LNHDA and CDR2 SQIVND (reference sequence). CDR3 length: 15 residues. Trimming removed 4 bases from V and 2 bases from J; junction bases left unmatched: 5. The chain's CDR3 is CASSKTGDRNQPQHF. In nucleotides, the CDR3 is TGTGCCAGTAGTAAAACAGGGGATCGCAATCAGCCCCAGCATTTT.

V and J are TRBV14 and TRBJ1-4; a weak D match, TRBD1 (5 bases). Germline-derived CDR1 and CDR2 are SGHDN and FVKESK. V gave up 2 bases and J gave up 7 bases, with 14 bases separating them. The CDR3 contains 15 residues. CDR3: CASSQIQGSGEKLFF. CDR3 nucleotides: TGTGCCAGCAGCCAAATTCAGGGCAGTGGTGAAAAACTGTTTTTT. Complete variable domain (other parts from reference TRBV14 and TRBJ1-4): EAGVTQFPSHSVIEKGQTVTLRCDPISGHDNLYWYRRVMGKEIKFLLHFVKESKQDESGMPNNRFLAERTGGTYSTLKVQPAELEDSGVYFCASSQIQGSGEKLFFGSGTQLSVL.

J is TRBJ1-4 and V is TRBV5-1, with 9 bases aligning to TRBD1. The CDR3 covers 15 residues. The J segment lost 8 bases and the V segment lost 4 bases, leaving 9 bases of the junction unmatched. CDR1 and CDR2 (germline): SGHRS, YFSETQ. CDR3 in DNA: TGCGCCAGCAGCCCGGACAGGGGAACGGACGAAAAACTGTTTTTT. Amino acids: CASSPDRGTDEKLFF.

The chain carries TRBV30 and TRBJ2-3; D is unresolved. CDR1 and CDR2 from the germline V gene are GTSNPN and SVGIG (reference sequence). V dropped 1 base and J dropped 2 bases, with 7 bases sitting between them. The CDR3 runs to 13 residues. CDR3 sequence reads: CAWSDSFTDTQYF. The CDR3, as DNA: TGTGCCTGGAGTGATAGTTTCACAGATACGCAGTATTTT.

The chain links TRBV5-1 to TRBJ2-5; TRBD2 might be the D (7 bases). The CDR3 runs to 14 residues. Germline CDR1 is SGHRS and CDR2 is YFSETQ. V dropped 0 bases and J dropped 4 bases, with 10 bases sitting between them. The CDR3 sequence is CASSLEGGLETQYF. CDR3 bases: TGCGCCAGCAGCTTGGAGGGGGGGTTAGAGACCCAGTACTTC.

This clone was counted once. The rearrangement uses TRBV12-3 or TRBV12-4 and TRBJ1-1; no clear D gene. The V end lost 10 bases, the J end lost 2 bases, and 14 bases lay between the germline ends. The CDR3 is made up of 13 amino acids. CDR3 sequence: CATSTMFNTEAFF. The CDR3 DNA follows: TGTGCCACCTCCACAATGTTCAACACTGAAGCTTTCTTT.

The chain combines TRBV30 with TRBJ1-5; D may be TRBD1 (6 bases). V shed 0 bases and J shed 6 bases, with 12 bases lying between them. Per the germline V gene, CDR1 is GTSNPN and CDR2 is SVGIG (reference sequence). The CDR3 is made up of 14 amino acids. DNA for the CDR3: TGTGCCTGGAGTGTCGAGGCAGGGGCTCAGCCCCAGCATTTT. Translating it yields CAWSVEAGAQPQHF.

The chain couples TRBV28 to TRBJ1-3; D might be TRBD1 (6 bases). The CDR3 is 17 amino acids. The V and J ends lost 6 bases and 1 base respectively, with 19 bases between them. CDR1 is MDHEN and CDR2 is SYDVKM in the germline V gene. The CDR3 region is CASRKRGGGKSGNTIYF. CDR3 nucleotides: TGTGCCAGCAGGAAGAGGGGGGGCGGAAAATCTGGAAACACCATATATTTT. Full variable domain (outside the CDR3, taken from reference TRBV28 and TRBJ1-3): DVKVTQSSRYLVKRTGEKVFLECVQDMDHENMFWYRQDPGLGLRLIYFSYDVKMKEKGDIPEGYSVSREKKERFSLILESASTNQTSMYLCASRKRGGGKSGNTIYFGEGSWLTVV.